Listed here are 25 T cell receptor beta chains from one sample, sequenced in a study of response to subunit inactivated influenza vaccine. TCRdb redid the calling of the RT-PCR reads with MiXCR, one entry per CDR3 protein. The table has hundreds of thousands of distinct CDR3 sequences, about 18% seen once. The input for sequencing was PBMCs from blood, taken more than 4 days after vaccination. These receptor sequences come from a man in his forties or fifties who received an inactivated influenza vaccine.

This clonotype was detected many times. The chain combines TRBV29-1 with TRBJ2-7, with D possibly TRBD2 on 6 matching bases. This CDR3 is built from 13 residues. The ends were cut back, 6 bases at V and 1 base at J, with 13 bases in the middle. CDR1 and CDR2 from the germline V gene are SQVTM and ANQGSEA. CDR3 nucleotide sequence: TGCAGCGTATGGGACTTGGAATCCTACGAGCAGTACTTC. Translating gives CSVWDLESYEQYF.

About this clonotype: With a much larger clone just one base away, this may be a read error. The V and J genes are TRBV12-3 or TRBV12-4 and TRBJ1-5; 7 bases line up with TRBD1. The trim removed 2 bases at V and 6 bases at J, leaving 1 base unmatched. The CDR3 consists of 13 residues. CDR3 sequence: CASSLTGVQPQHF. The CDR3 DNA sequence: TGTGCCAGCAGTTTAACAGGGGTTCAGCCCCAGCATTTT.

The genes are TRBV12-3 or TRBV12-4 and TRBJ1-5, with D possibly matching TRBD1 (6 bases). CDR3 length equals 14 residues. Trimming shortened V by 5 bases and J by 3 bases, and 11 bases separated the two germline ends. In nucleotides, the CDR3 is TGTGCCAGCAGTCTACAGGGTATCAATCAGCCCCAGCATTTT. This sequence encodes CASSLQGINQPQHF.

The J gene is TRBJ1-6, the V gene TRBV24-1; D is unresolved. CDR1 KGHDR and CDR2 SFDVKD come from the germline V gene. The V end was cut by 7 bases, the J end by 12 bases, with 15 bases between. The CDR3 loop spans 13 amino acids. CDR3 in DNA: TGTGCCACCAGCGGGAGAAGAGGGAGACCCCTCCACTTT. It is translated as CATSGRRGRPLHF.

This clonotype was recorded at least ten times. The chain carries TRBV7-2 and TRBJ2-5; D call uncertain. Trimming cost V 5 bases and J 5 bases, with 12 bases left between them. The V gene's germline CDR1 is SGHTA and CDR2 FQGNSA. This CDR3 region has 13 residues. CDR3 sequence reads: CASSRAPGETQYF. DNA of the CDR3: TGTGCCAGCAGCCGGGCCCCTGGGGAGACCCAGTACTTC. Full variable domain (rest looked up from reference TRBV7-2 and TRBJ2-5): GAGVSQSPSNKVTEKGKDVELRCDPISGHTALYWYRQSLGQGLEFLIYFQGNSAPDKSGLPSDRFSAERTGGSVSTLTIQRTQQEDSAVYLCASSRAPGETQYFGPGTRLLVL.

The chain couples TRBV7-9 to TRBJ2-5; D gene uncertain. The CDR3 is 15 residues long. V was shortened by 5 bases and J by 4 bases, with 17 bases between the two germline ends. Germline V gene lookup returns CDR1 SEHNR and CDR2 FQNEAQ (reference sequence). CDR3 in amino acids: CASSPGTDWRETQYF. The CDR3 DNA is TGTGCCAGCAGCCCGGGCACAGATTGGAGAGAGACCCAGTACTTC.

This clonotype was seen many times. This chain links TRBV7-2 with TRBJ2-1; TRBD2 is a possible D gene (6 bases). CDR3 length: 12 residues. CDR1 and CDR2 from the germline V gene are SGHTA and FQGNSA. Trimming took 1 base from V and 10 from J, leaving 8 bases between them. DNA for the CDR3: TGTGCCAGCAGCTTAGGGGCGGGGGAGCAGTTCTTC. This encodes CASSLGAGEQFF. The variable domain in full, with the rest retrieved from reference TRBV7-2 and TRBJ2-1, is GAGVSQSPSNKVTEKGKDVELRCDPISGHTALYWYRQSLGQGLEFLIYFQGNSAPDKSGLPSDRFSAERTGGSVSTLTIQRTQQEDSAVYLCASSLGAGEQFFGPGTRLTVL.

This clonotype was counted ten times or more. The chain employs TRBV20-1 and TRBJ2-7; D gene unclear. V was cut by 0 bases and J by 4 bases, with 13 bases left in between. CDR1 DFQATT and CDR2 SNEGSKA come from the germline V gene (reference sequence). The CDR3 runs to 14 residues. The CDR3 is CSARDVASSYEQYF. The CDR3 DNA is TGCAGTGCTAGAGATGTGGCTAGTTCTTACGAGCAGTACTTC.

This clonotype was detected a few times. This rearrangement joins TRBV20-1 to TRBJ1-2; 10 nucleotides line up with TRBD1. CDR1 DFQATT and CDR2 SNEGSKA come from the germline V gene (reference sequence). The CDR3 is 18 amino acids. J gave up 4 bases and V 6 bases, and 20 bases lay outside the gene matches. This CDR3 is CSAPGGLGQGLGFYGYTF. CDR3 DNA sequence: TGCAGTGCCCCCGGAGGGCTGGGACAGGGGCTAGGGTTCTATGGCTACACCTTC.

Many counts were recorded for this clonotype. This chain connects TRBV28 to TRBJ1-1; the D is unclear. The germline CDR1 and CDR2 sequences are MDHEN and SYDVKM. The V and J ends lost 4 bases and 6 bases respectively, with 15 bases between them. CDR3 length: 14 residues. The CDR3 DNA is TGTGCCAGCAGTTGGAAGGGCGCGTGGGCTGAAGCTTTCTTT. This sequence encodes CASSWKGAWAEAFF.

This clonotype has only a few counts. The chain is built from TRBV7-2 and TRBJ2-5; 7 bases agree with TRBD1. With V trimmed by 5 bases and J by 1 base, 7 bases remained unmatched. Germline V gives CDR1 SGHTA, CDR2 FQGNSA. The CDR3 has 15 amino acids. CDR3 residues: CASSASRDSQETQYF. The CDR3 bases are TGTGCCAGCAGCGCCTCCCGGGACAGCCAAGAGACCCAGTACTTC.

The gene calls are TRBV3-1 and TRBJ2-2; no reliable D call. CDR3 length: 13 amino acids. Trimming took 4 bases from V and 7 from J, leaving 10 bases between them. CDR1 is LGHDT and CDR2 is YNNKEL in the germline V gene (reference sequence). Here the CDR3 reads CASSRYPDGELFF. CDR3 coding DNA: TGTGCCAGCAGCCGCTATCCCGACGGGGAGCTGTTTTTT.

The chain carries TRBV3-1 and TRBJ2-7, with D possibly TRBD1 on 6 matching bases. Trimming took 1 base from V and 3 from J, leaving 13 bases between them. Germline CDR1 is LGHDT and CDR2 is YNNKEL (reference sequence). The length of the CDR3 is 15 residues. CDR3 bases: TGTGCCAGCAGCCAAGGTGGGGGCAGAGACTACGAGCAGTACTTC. It yields the protein CASSQGGGRDYEQYF.

The chain carries TRBV10-3 and TRBJ2-1; D not certain. This CDR3 spans 14 amino acids. Trimming removed 4 bases at V and 6 bases at J, with 13 bases between. Germline CDR1 ENHRY, CDR2 SYGVKD. The CDR3 region is CAISASPQANEQFF. For the CDR3, the DNA is TGTGCCATCAGTGCGTCCCCTCAAGCCAATGAGCAGTTCTTC.

This chain connects TRBV20-1 to TRBJ2-1, with 15 bases matching TRBD2. The ends lost 6 bases at V and 1 base at J; junction bases unmatched: 10. This CDR3 contains 18 residues. The V gene's germline CDR1 is DFQATT and CDR2 SNEGSKA (reference sequence). DNA for the CDR3: TGCAGTGCGCACCCGGGACTAGCGGGAGGTCAATCCTACAATGAGCAGTTCTTC. This codes for CSAHPGLAGGQSYNEQFF.

This rearrangement joins TRBV3-1 to TRBJ2-1, with 7 bases matching TRBD2. Germline V gene sequence: CDR1 LGHDT, CDR2 YNNKEL (reference sequence). This CDR3 spans 14 amino acids. The V segment lost 4 bases and the J segment 8 bases; nucleotides outside the gene matches: 8. Written as DNA, the CDR3 is TGTGCCAGCAGCCGCGGGAGCTTCGTCCATGAGCAGTTCTTC. This codes for CASSRGSFVHEQFF.

J is TRBJ2-3 and V is TRBV27, with 7 positions matching TRBD1. Germline assignment: CDR1 MNHEY and CDR2 SMNVEV (reference sequence). The CDR3 has 15 amino acids. Losses at the gene ends were 7 bases for V and 0 bases for J; bases not matched to a gene: 7. CDR3 in DNA: TGTGCCAGCACCCGGGACAGACTTAGCACAGATACGCAGTATTTT. Translating it yields CASTRDRLSTDTQYF.

The chain links TRBV19 to TRBJ2-7; unclear D gene. V was cut by 6 bases and J by 0 bases, with 12 bases left in between. The germline V gene encodes CDR1 LNHDA and CDR2 SQIVND (reference sequence). The CDR3 is 14 residues long. For the CDR3, the DNA is TGTGCCAGTAGGTATCGGACGGCCTCCTACGAGCAGTACTTC. It specifies CASRYRTASYEQYF.

The sample holds many counts of this clonotype. The chain employs TRBV7-2 and TRBJ2-3, with a possible D match to TRBD2 (5 bases). Germline V CDR1 and CDR2: SGHTA, FQGNSA. V lost 0 bases and J lost 5, with 12 bases in between. The CDR3 is 15 residues long. The CDR3 loop reads CASSLAGVSGDTQYF. CDR3 DNA sequence: TGTGCCAGCAGCTTAGCGGGAGTGAGTGGAGATACGCAGTATTTT.

The sample holds a few counts of this clonotype. The chain uses TRBV20-1 and TRBJ2-7, with 10 positions matching TRBD1. The CDR3 runs to 15 residues. Per germline, CDR1 DFQATT and CDR2 SNEGSKA (reference sequence). Trimming at V came to 5 bases and at J to 1 base, leaving 8 bases not matched to a gene. The CDR3 sequence is CSACSGDRGSYEQYF. The DNA of the CDR3 is TGCAGTGCTTGTAGTGGGGACAGGGGATCCTACGAGCAGTACTTC.

This chain links TRBV6-5 with TRBJ2-7; D remains ambiguous. V lost 0 bases and J 6 bases, leaving 9 bases between the germline ends. The CDR3 consists of 13 residues. CDR1 and CDR2 (germline): MNHEY, SVGAGI. The DNA for the CDR3 is TGTGCCAGCAGTTACTCGGGTAGCCGCGAGCAGTACTTC. The encoded protein is CASSYSGSREQYF.

This chain connects TRBV27 to TRBJ2-2; TRBD1 matches at 7 bases. The junction had 9 bases not matched to a gene; V was cut back by 7 bases and J by 4 bases. The CDR3 is 15 residues long. CDR1 is MNHEY and CDR2 is SMNVEV in the germline V gene (reference sequence). CDR3 coding DNA: TGTGCCAGCAAGACCCGGGACAGACGCACCGGGGAGCTGTTTTTT. This codes for CASKTRDRRTGELFF.

The table lists this clonotype with a few counts. V usage is TRBV7-9 and J usage is TRBJ2-7, with 9 nucleotides matching TRBD2. Germline loops: CDR1 SEHNR, CDR2 FQNEAQ (reference sequence). The CDR3 runs to 17 residues. Trimming at V came to 0 bases and at J to 0 bases, leaving 6 bases not matched to a gene. The chain's CDR3 is CASSLASGRGGSYEQYF. CDR3 nucleotide sequence: TGTGCCAGCAGCTTAGCGTCTGGGCGGGGGGGCTCCTACGAGCAGTACTTC.

J is TRBJ1-2 and V is TRBV5-1; the match to TRBD1 covers 7 bases. Germline CDR1 reads SGHRS; CDR2 reads YFSETQ. CDR3 size: 14 residues. Trimming at V came to 2 bases and at J to 6 bases, leaving 7 bases not matched to a gene. As DNA, the CDR3 is TGCGCCAGCAGCTTCGTTGACAGGGTCCATGGCTACACCTTC. It encodes CASSFVDRVHGYTF.

This clonotype was recorded a few times. The chain combines TRBV20-1 with TRBJ2-1, with TRBD2 matching over 10 bases. The length of the CDR3 is 19 residues. J was trimmed by 0 bases and V by 1 base; bases with no gene match: 12. CDR1 DFQATT and CDR2 SNEGSKA come from the germline V gene (reference sequence). In DNA, the CDR3 is TGCAGTGCTAGAGTTCTAGCGGGAGAGCCACGGATCTCCTACAATGAGCAGTTCTTC. This encodes CSARVLAGEPRISYNEQFF.